Detailed here is one TCR beta chain. The table lists this clone with a few counts. Its antigen has not been determined. Base qualities are not recorded, but no much larger clone differs from it by a single base. These data are taken from a study of cytomegalovirus exposure and HLA in healthy donors (dated by TCRdb to 2016 to 2017). With regard to the full study: An earlier analysis of roughly 570 of the donors reported 276 Gb of sequence data and 117 million unique TCR beta sequences obtained from about 179 million T cells. Roughly 290 gigabases of sequencing data and roughly 80 million unique TCR sequences made up an early release that covered 640 HLA-typed donors. Of the roughly 400 genotyped donors, about 84% fell in the genetic ancestry cluster associated with self-reported Caucasian donors. The study aimed to test whether signatures of past pathogen exposure could be identified by cataloging public T cell receptors. Using immunosequencing, the study profiled T cell repertoires from about 620 subjects and related those repertoires to cytomegalovirus serostatus. A separate validation cohort of more than 100 different subjects was used in addition to the 666-subject first cohort. To predict cytomegalovirus infection status, the study combined high-throughput TCR immunosequencing, statistical association of individual TCRs with disease status, and machine learning. A later analysis re-examined previously published TCR beta repertoires from 600 to 700 donors and added high-resolution HLA genotyping to investigate patterns of TCR occurrence. Rather than using new phenotypic data, the later analysis identified candidate immune exposures from TCR beta sequences and from how often those sequences occurred across donors. To decide whether each TCR beta V gene segment behaved as functional or pseudogenic, an earlier analysis of fewer than 750 of the donors relied on high-throughput TCR beta sequencing. Alongside the repertoire data, information on donor age, sex, ethnicity and CMV serostatus was compiled. A later genetic analysis used genome-wide SNP genotypes for about 60% of the roughly 700 donors, treating that subset as a discovery cohort. All discovery cohort repertoires had been generated using a single sequencing platform. HLA typing included class I and class II loci at four-digit resolution. The number of typed donors differed by locus: roughly 620-630 for A, B, C, DRB1 and DQB1; some 500 for DQA1; fewer than 610 for DPA1; and some 450 for DPB1. Because of strong linkage in the cohort, roughly five DR-DQ haplotypes were treated as single units for association and clustering. Across 398 genotyped donors of the cohort, an average of 235,054 unique TCR beta nucleotide sequences per donor were sequenced, and roughly 20% of those sequences were non-productive.

Between the V and J ends, shortened by 7 bases and 2 bases respectively, the junction contains 11 bases. From the germline V gene (reference sequence), CDR1 is MNHNY and CDR2 is SVGAGI. The cysteine opens and the phenylalanine closes a CDR3 of 13 amino acids. Left in the record is the CDR3 DNA by itself, 39 bases read in frame from the first base. The cohort was made up of around 720 healthy bone marrow donors. All cohort members were sampled while nominally healthy, although unrecorded immune exposures were likely present. The donor tested CMV seronegative, placing the donor among the roughly 340 seronegative members of the cohort. Each donor provided a peripheral blood sample, and peripheral blood mononuclear cells were used for TCR beta sequencing. Genomic DNA was extracted from the blood cell samples with the Qiagen DNeasy Blood Extraction Kit. The paper as a whole reports these results and caveats: Most TCR sequences were seen in very few donors, while some public TCRs were found in many individuals. Linkage disequilibrium might explain the correlated functional status among segregating V segments, but an unknown experimental factor could not be ruled out. CMV serostatus was the only immune exposure information available for the cohort. In a later analysis, TCR association rates were found to vary across HLA loci, with the most associated TCRs seen for DRB1 alleles and the fewest for HLA-C alleles. In an earlier analysis of over 550 of the donors, most TCR beta V segments were observed in productive rearrangements about 87% or about 30% of the time, broadly matching IMGT annotations. Assigning TCR associations to individual alleles was difficult when HLA alleles, especially DR and DQ, strongly co-occurred. A further reported finding was that TCR beta sequences accurately predicted the HLA-A and HLA-B alleles for most subjects in the first cohort. Because counts were too low, under 20 rarely observed V segments, including chromosome 9 orphons, were left out of the earlier analysis of 587 of the donors. The classifier was reported to diagnose cytomegalovirus status with high specificity and sensitivity in both the original and validation cohorts. A later analysis found that HLA-associated TCR beta chains were more clonally expanded and had lower generation probabilities than equally common non-associated chains. Presence/absence analyses assumed roughly uniform sequencing depth across donors, an assumption that may not hold. Specific HLA alleles were associated with 15,000 to 20,000 TCR beta sequences at a false discovery rate of 0.05 in a later analysis. It was suggested by the authors that the approach could potentially be generalized to other disease states and immunological phenotypes. A cluster of highly shared sequence variants was judged likely to represent a technical artifact of the sequencing pipeline. HLA typing was unavailable for some donors at each locus, so association tests used only the typed subset. According to a later genetic analysis, donors in an Asian-associated ancestry cluster had fewer N-insertions in productive TCRs than the approximately 650-donor mean. In the study, around 150 TCR beta chains were listed as associated with cytomegalovirus. An association between a missense DCLRE1C variant and V-gene and J-gene trimming of TCR beta chains was found in a later genetic analysis and replicated in an independent cohort. A few of the identified cytomegalovirus-associated TCR beta chains were confirmed in vitro to be specific for cytomegalovirus antigens. A later analysis found that most CMV-associated TCR beta chains appeared HLA-restricted, with HLA associations seemingly driven largely by CMV exposure. According to a later analysis, parvovirus B19, influenza, CMV and Epstein-Barr virus appeared linked to several top co-occurrence clusters. The cohort was sequenced for TCR beta chains only, and without alpha or paired-chain data the features that could be detected were limited. Some IMGT-functional V segments, including TRBV6-2 and TRBV6-3, could not be told apart with the 87-base-pair reads, so those segments were excluded.

Library construction relied on the immunoSEQ multiplex PCR assay. A mixture of 60 forward primers for TCR Vbeta segments and 13 reverse primers for TCR Jbeta segments was used in the multiplex PCR. Amplification of the CDR3 region of rearranged TCR beta genes was performed with a multiplex PCR assay on genomic DNA. Amplified TCR beta libraries were sequenced as 87-base-pair reads on the Illumina HiSeq System. Regarding the original processing steps: Across the 670 or so repertoires, a later analysis counted about 81 million unique TCR beta chains, 9 million to 14 million of which were shared by at least two donors. A nearest-neighbor algorithm error-corrected the raw reads and collapsed the reads into unique sequences, merging closely related sequences to remove PCR and sequencing errors. Alignment of CDR3 sequences to IMGT reference sequences was used to assign V, D and J gene segments. For a sequence to be retained, at least a six-nucleotide match to both a V gene segment and a J gene segment was required. Rearrangements were classified as productive when the CDR3 lacked stop codons and remained in frame with V and J, and all other rearrangements were classified as non-productive. CDR3 was defined according to IMGT convention as the region running from the second conserved V-encoded cysteine to the conserved J-encoded phenylalanine. In an earlier analysis of around 600 of the donors, sequences lacking an unambiguous match to a single V gene segment were excluded. In an earlier analysis of more than 500 of the donors, a V segment was called functional when productive rearrangements were above 56.7%, and segregating when the standard deviation between donors exceeded 5%. A statistical classification framework was built for diagnosing cytomegalovirus status from the catalog of TCR beta chain sequences. In a later analysis, TCR nucleotide sequences were compared against IMGT/GENE-DB human TR gene sequences so that V and J genes could be assigned. Using the TCRdist pipeline, a later analysis assigned CDR3 sequences along with most-parsimonious VDJ recombination scenarios. In a later analysis, each TCR beta chain was defined by its CDR3 amino acid sequence together with its V-gene family, and reads without a unique V-gene family were excluded. In a later analysis, 500 to 650 highly shared, low-generation-probability nucleotide sequences were removed to address suspected cross-contamination and a sequencing artifact. In a later analysis, a clonal expansion index was calculated for each public chain from normalized within-repertoire ranks of inferred template counts. In a later analysis, generation probabilities were computed with a VDJ recombination model fitted to out-of-frame rearrangements, and the resulting probabilities were checked against IGoR. In a later analysis, hypergeometric tests were used to score TCR-TCR, TCR-HLA and TCR-CMV co-occurrence, with a repertoire-size bias correction applied to TCR pairs. In a later analysis, false discovery rates were estimated by permuting HLA or CMV assignments 20 times. A later analysis grouped co-occurring TCRs with DBSCAN, adding TCRdist sequence similarity when clustering within HLA-allele-positive subsets. For co-occurrence clustering, repertoires with fewer than 30,000 or more than 120,000 public chains were excluded, along with 4 to 6 repertoires with anomalous nucleotide sharing. TCRdb's version of the immuneACCESS table is confined to in-frame rearrangements and falls short of the full clone set. An unresolved V gene accounts for under half of the shortfall where checked; the remainder is of unknown origin. V, J and clone size are taken as reported in that table, and D and trimming were inferred from the DNA itself. The sample table records more than 70,000 clones; over 70% of these occur just once. The ten largest clones capture roughly 3% of the sample.

Material for sequencing was PBMCs. The V and J segments used are TRBV6-6 and TRBJ1-1, and TRBD1 may be the D gene, going by 6 matching bases. The sequence came from a middle-aged man in good health and CMV-seronegative. The nucleotide sequence is TGTGCCAGCAACAGGGTCGGAAACACTGAAGCTTTCTTT. Translated, this gives CASNRVGNTEAFF.